A single sample is the source of the 30 T cell receptor beta chains below, sequenced in a study of cytomegalovirus exposure and HLA in healthy donors. This PCR relied on a set of 60 Vbeta primers and 13 Jbeta primers. Assay used: immunoSEQ multiplex PCR; TCRdb lists only in-frame clones, some missing. The sample features 180,000 or so clones, with approximately 0.72% in its top ten. Specimen: PBMCs. These receptors all stem from a woman under 30 in good health and CMV-seropositive.

The CDR3, as DNA: TGCAGCGTTGAAGACAGACTTAACTATGGCTACACCTTC. Its protein product is CSVEDRLNYGYTF. This chain joins TRBV29-1 and TRBJ1-2, with D unresolved. CDR3 length: 13 amino acids. Between the trimmed V and J ends, which lost 0 bases and 1 base, there was a span of 6 bases. From germline, CDR1 is SQVTM and CDR2 ANQGSEA.

The chain uses TRBV18 and TRBJ2-1; 7 bases are shared with TRBD2. This CDR3 spans 14 amino acids. V lost 2 bases, J lost 9 bases, and 7 bases stayed unmatched. Per the germline V gene, CDR1 is KGHSH and CDR2 is LQKENI. The CDR3 spells CASSPRTSYSEQFF. The CDR3 DNA reads as TGTGCCAGCTCACCAAGGACTAGTTATTCTGAGCAGTTCTTC.

The V gene is TRBV15, the J gene TRBJ1-1; D may be TRBD1 (6 bases). The CDR3 sequence is 14 residues long. V was pared by 1 base and J by 5 bases, with 11 bases between. The V gene's germline CDR1 is LNHNV and CDR2 YYDKDF (reference sequence). CDR3 nucleotide sequence: TGTGCCACCAGCAGAGTACAGGGAGTAACTGAAGCTTTCTTT. It codes for CATSRVQGVTEAFF.

The V call is TRBV7-9, the J call TRBJ1-1; TRBD1 aligns across 7 bases. Germline V gives CDR1 SEHNR, CDR2 FQNEAQ (reference sequence). V shed 4 bases and J 4 bases; nucleotides not matched to a gene: 9. This CDR3 has 15 residues. The CDR3 here is CASSSQGSLGTEAFF. Written as DNA, the CDR3 is TGTGCCAGCAGCTCACAGGGGTCGCTGGGCACTGAAGCTTTCTTT.

This chain joins TRBV7-9 and TRBJ2-1; D not resolved. The CDR3 spans 16 residues. Per germline, CDR1 SEHNR and CDR2 FQNEAQ (reference sequence). Trimming stripped 5 bases from V and 3 bases from J, with 17 bases between. The CDR3 region is CASSPRGGSLYNEQFF. The CDR3 nucleotides are TGTGCCAGCAGCCCACGAGGTGGGTCCCTCTACAATGAGCAGTTCTTC.

This chain links TRBV30 with TRBJ1-1, with 8 bases that match TRBD1. This CDR3 region has 15 residues. CDR1 is GTSNPN, CDR2 SVGIG, per germline (reference sequence). V lost 7 bases to trimming and J lost 5 bases; unmatched junction nucleotides: 15. CDR3 in DNA: TGTGCCTCCGCTCCCCGGACAGGGTATGGAACTGAAGCTTTCTTT. Amino acid sequence: CASAPRTGYGTEAFF.

The rearrangement joins TRBV7-9 to TRBJ2-3, with 8 bases identical to TRBD2. CDR1 and CDR2 from the germline V gene are SEHNR and FQNEAQ (reference sequence). V lost 2 bases, J lost 8 bases, and 9 bases stayed unmatched. The CDR3 length is 15 residues. The CDR3, as DNA: TGTGCCAGCAGCTTAACGGGACTAGATGGCGGTACGCAGTATTTT. It encodes CASSLTGLDGGTQYF.

V is TRBV19 and J is TRBJ1-2; 9 bases are a match to TRBD1. Germline CDR1 reads LNHDA; CDR2 reads SQIVND (reference sequence). The trim removed 5 bases at V and 3 bases at J, leaving 10 bases unmatched. This CDR3 spans 16 amino acids. CDR3: CASSASDRGKYYGYTF. CDR3 coding DNA: TGTGCCAGTAGTGCCAGTGACAGGGGGAAGTACTATGGCTACACCTTC.

The rearrangement joins TRBV9 to TRBJ2-5; no definite D call. CDR1 is SGDLS, CDR2 YYNGEE, per germline. V lost 0 bases and J lost 1, with 4 bases in between. This CDR3 is 13 amino acids long. The CDR3 sequence: CASSVDSQETQYF. DNA for the CDR3: TGTGCCAGCAGCGTAGACTCCCAAGAGACCCAGTACTTC.

The rearrangement joins TRBV18 to TRBJ2-1, with TRBD1 as a possible D gene (5 bases). Trimming took off 2 bases at V and 7 bases at J, with 9 bases between the two ends. Germline CDR1 reads KGHSH; CDR2 reads LQKENI. The CDR3 extends over 13 amino acids. CDR3: CASSPSNRNEQFF. In DNA, the CDR3 is TGTGCCAGCTCACCAAGCAACAGGAATGAGCAGTTCTTC.

V gene TRBV1 combines with J gene TRBJ2-7; TRBD2 is the table's D call, not checked against the DNA. TRBV1 is an annotated pseudogene. The CDR3 has 16 amino acids. CDR3 coding DNA: TGCACCAGCAGCCAAGCGGGGGGGAGGGGTAAGGACGAGCAGTACTTC. It is translated as CTSSQAGGRGKDEQYF.

This chain uses TRBV2 with TRBJ2-7, with 7 nucleotides matching TRBD2. After removal of 9 bases from V and 7 bases from J, the junction contained 12 bases not matched to a gene. CDR3 length equals 13 residues. Per germline, CDR1 SNHLY and CDR2 FYNNEI. CDR3 protein: CARTSPSGGEQYF. CDR3 in DNA: TGTGCCAGAACTAGCCCCTCCGGGGGGGAGCAGTACTTC.

V is TRBV25-1 and J is TRBJ1-4, with D perhaps TRBD1 (5 bases). Trimming took 7 bases from V and 14 from J, leaving 17 bases between them. Germline V CDR1 and CDR2: MGHDK, SYGVNS. This CDR3 contains 12 residues. The CDR3: CASKTGLIPLFF. The DNA of the CDR3 is TGTGCCAGCAAAACAGGCTTAATTCCGCTGTTTTTT.

J is TRBJ1-3 and V is TRBV10-3, with D possibly matching TRBD1 (5 bases). The length of the CDR3 is 15 residues. CDR1 and CDR2 (germline): ENHRY, SYGVKD. V was clipped by 7 bases and J by 0 bases, with 13 bases between them. Here the CDR3 reads CAITPMQGSGNTIYF. In DNA, the CDR3 is TGTGCCATCACTCCGATGCAGGGCTCTGGAAACACCATATATTTT.

For this clone: A read error may account for a junction end that differs from germline. V usage is TRBV2 and J usage is TRBJ2-7, with 12 bases aligning to TRBD2. The CDR3 length is 14 residues. The germline gives CDR1 SNHLY, CDR2 FYNNEI. CDR3 loop: CASSAPGLAGIPNF. CDR3 sequence (DNA): TGTGCCAGCAGTGCCCCGGGACTAGCGGGTATACCCAACTTC.

This sequence joins TRBV5-1 and TRBJ1-5, with D perhaps TRBD1 (6 bases). Germline CDR1 SGHRS, CDR2 YFSETQ. CDR3 length equals 14 residues. V lost 1 base and J lost 5, with 10 bases in between. The CDR3 bases are TGCGCCAGCAGCTTGATGGGGGCCGATCAGCCCCAGCATTTT. Protein product: CASSLMGADQPQHF. The full variable domain, completed using reference TRBV5-1 and TRBJ1-5, is KAGVTQTPRYLIKTRGQQVTLSCSPISGHRSVSWYQQTPGQGLQFLFEYFSETQRNKGNFPGRFSGRQFSNSRSEMNVSTLELGDSALYLCASSLMGADQPQHFGDGTRLSIL.

The chain uses TRBV6-5 and TRBJ1-1, with no clear D. Trimming cost V 6 bases and J 1 base, with 9 bases left between them. This CDR3 contains 13 residues. Germline CDR1 MNHEY, CDR2 SVGAGI. The CDR3 sequence: CASRPRGNTEAFF. The DNA for the CDR3 is TGTGCCAGCAGGCCACGGGGGAACACTGAAGCTTTCTTT.

The gene calls are TRBV5-1 and TRBJ1-1, with 8 bases identical to TRBD1. CDR1 is SGHRS, CDR2 YFSETQ, per germline. Losses at the gene ends were 8 bases for V and 9 bases for J; bases not matched to a gene: 12. This CDR3 has 13 amino acids. CDR3 region: CARADREDLKAFF. CDR3 in DNA: TGCGCCAGGGCGGACAGGGAGGATCTAAAAGCTTTCTTT.

The rearrangement joins TRBV7-9 to TRBJ2-3, with 8 bases that match TRBD1. The ends lost 4 bases at V and 2 bases at J; junction bases unmatched: 5. Per the germline V gene, CDR1 is SEHNR and CDR2 is FQNEAQ (reference sequence). The length of the CDR3 is 15 residues. CDR3 sequence: CASSSGDRYTDTQYF. The CDR3 nucleotides are TGTGCCAGCAGCTCGGGGGACAGGTACACAGATACGCAGTATTTT.

Of note for this clone: Other DNA sequences within the sample encode an identical CDR3. This chain links TRBV2 with TRBJ2-3; possibly TRBD2 for D (6 bases). Germline V gene data show CDR1 as SNHLY and CDR2 as FYNNEI. The CDR3 runs 15 residues. Trimming cost V 3 bases and J 0 bases, with 10 bases left between them. CDR3 loop: CASSEEGSSTDTQYF. For the CDR3, the DNA is TGTGCCAGCAGTGAGGAGGGGAGTAGCACAGATACGCAGTATTTT.

This sequence joins TRBV2 and TRBJ1-1, with 8 bases matching TRBD1. V lost 4 bases, J lost 1 base, and 2 bases stayed unmatched. The CDR3 is 14 residues long. CDR1 and CDR2 from the germline V gene are SNHLY and FYNNEI. CDR3 loop: CASSATGANTEAFF. The CDR3 DNA sequence: TGTGCCAGCAGTGCGACAGGGGCGAACACTGAAGCTTTCTTT.

The rearrangement uses TRBV6-5 and TRBJ2-3, with 7 bases that match TRBD2. Germline V gene sequence: CDR1 MNHEY, CDR2 SVGAGI. J was trimmed by 2 bases and V by 10 bases; bases with no gene match: 12. This CDR3 comprises 15 residues. The chain's CDR3 is CATRRAGGNTDTQYF. As DNA, the CDR3 is TGTGCCACCCGACGAGCCGGGGGGAACACAGATACGCAGTATTTT.

This chain uses TRBV15 with TRBJ2-3; D gene uncertain. This CDR3 has 14 amino acids. In germline, CDR1 is LNHNV, CDR2 YYDKDF (reference sequence). V lost 0 bases to trimming and J lost 3 bases, with 7 bases between them. In nucleotides, the CDR3 is TGTGCCACCAGCAGAGATACACAAACAGATACGCAGTATTTT. Translating it yields CATSRDTQTDTQYF.

The chain is built from TRBV7-2 and TRBJ2-2, with 13 positions matching TRBD2. The V gene end was trimmed by 4 bases and the J gene end by 5 bases; junction bases not matched to a gene: 7. The CDR3 sequence is 17 residues long. CDR1 and CDR2 (germline): SGHTA, FQGNSA. The CDR3 loop reads CASSSRTSGGLTGELFF. The CDR3, as DNA: TGTGCCAGCAGCTCTCGGACTAGCGGGGGCCTAACCGGGGAGCTGTTTTTT.

CDR3 DNA sequence: TGTGCCTGGAACTATCGACTAGTCTACATGACCGGGGAGCTGTTTTTT. Its translation is CAWNYRLVYMTGELFF. This chain connects TRBV30 to TRBJ2-2; maybe TRBD2 (6 bases). This CDR3 region has 16 residues. Germline V gene data show CDR1 as GTSNPN and CDR2 as SVGIG (reference sequence). The V gene lost 4 bases and the J gene lost 5 bases, with 20 bases spanning the gap. Full variable domain (outside the CDR3, taken from reference TRBV30 and TRBJ2-2): SQTIHQWPATLVQPVGSPLSLECTVEGTSNPNLYWYRQAAGRGLQLLFYSVGIGQISSEVPQNLSASRPQDRQFILSSKKLLLSDSGFYLCAWNYRLVYMTGELFFGEGSRLTVL.

The chain combines TRBV18 with TRBJ2-3, with 7 bases identical to TRBD2. With V trimmed by 3 bases and J by 6 bases, 0 bases remained unmatched. CDR1 and CDR2 (germline): KGHSH, LQKENI. CDR3 length: 12 residues. The CDR3 DNA is TGTGCCAGCTCACCCGGGGGGGATACGCAGTATTTT. It translates to CASSPGGDTQYF.

The chain carries TRBV18 and TRBJ1-5, with TRBD1 matching 10 bases. Germline V gene data show CDR1 as KGHSH and CDR2 as LQKENI. J was trimmed by 4 bases and V by 2 bases; bases with no gene match: 2. This CDR3 comprises 15 residues. The CDR3 DNA is TGTGCCAGCTCACCAAGGGGACAGGGGAATCAGCCCCAGCATTTT. Encoded protein: CASSPRGQGNQPQHF.

The rearrangement links TRBV6-6 to TRBJ2-1, with D tentatively TRBD2 (5 bases). Trimming took 3 bases from V and 2 from J, leaving 8 bases between them. Germline V gene lookup returns CDR1 MNHNY and CDR2 SVGAGI (reference sequence). This CDR3 comprises 14 residues. CDR3 nucleotide sequence: TGTGCCAGCAGTTATAAACTAGCCTACAATGAGCAGTTCTTC. Translated, it gives CASSYKLAYNEQFF.

The rearrangement uses TRBV6-4 and TRBJ2-1; TRBD2 matches 7 bases. Germline values: CDR1 MRHNA, CDR2 SNTAGT. With 3 bases clipped from V and 3 bases from J, the junction kept 8 bases outside the gene matches. The CDR3 loop spans 16 amino acids. Here the CDR3 reads CASSEVGGLSYNEQFF. CDR3 coding DNA: TGTGCCAGCAGTGAGGTGGGAGGGTTGAGCTACAATGAGCAGTTCTTC.

The rearrangement links TRBV25-1 to TRBJ1-2, with 9 bases that match TRBD1. There are 13 residues in the CDR3. With 6 bases clipped from V and 10 bases from J, the junction kept 9 bases outside the gene matches. CDR1 is MGHDK, CDR2 SYGVNS, per germline. CDR3 coding DNA: TGTGCCAGCAGCCAGCCGGGACAGGGCGTCTACACCTTC. Translated, it gives CASSQPGQGVYTF.